Below, 14 T cell receptor beta chains from the same sample are listed, as sequenced in a study of shared clonotypes between healthy human individuals. Measured with immunoSEQ multiplex PCR; TCRdb has only the in-frame clones, and not every one. The table lists some 2.4 million clones, over 85% of them singletons. The specimen was naive CD4+ T cells from PBMCs. Subset in this sample: CD45RA+ positively selected. The receptors were gathered from a man aged 18 to 29 in good health. Some clones in this sample may be carry-over from other donors' samples.

V gene TRBV11-2 combines with J gene TRBJ1-2; TRBD1 is a possible D gene (6 bases). The CDR3 runs to 14 residues. The V end was cut by 1 base, the J end by 2 bases, with 8 bases between. Germline V gene data show CDR1 as SGHAT and CDR2 as FQNNGV. The CDR3 spells CASSLGGQNYGYTF. CDR3 DNA: TGTGCCAGCAGCTTAGGAGGACAGAACTATGGCTACACCTTC.

This clone was observed once. The chain is built from TRBV18 and TRBJ2-1; 8 bases are shared with TRBD2. Germline loops: CDR1 KGHSH, CDR2 LQKENI. This CDR3 comprises 15 residues. With 6 bases clipped from V and 3 bases from J, the junction kept 7 bases outside the gene matches. The CDR3 sequence is CASSSSGSFYNEQFF. The CDR3 region has the DNA TGTGCCAGCTCGAGCAGCGGGAGTTTCTACAATGAGCAGTTCTTC.

This clone has a single count. For the CDR3, the DNA is TGTGCCAGCAGCTTAGCGATGCCAGTTGGGGGCTACAATGAGCAGTTCTTC. The encoded protein is CASSLAMPVGGYNEQFF. The chain carries TRBV7-9 and TRBJ2-1, with D perhaps matching TRBD1 or TRBD2 (5 bases each). V was trimmed by 0 bases and J by 3 bases, leaving 15 bases between them. The CDR3 contains 17 residues. Per germline, CDR1 SEHNR and CDR2 FQNEAQ (reference sequence). Based on the CDR3 plus reference TRBV7-9 and TRBJ2-1, the full variable domain is DTGVSQNPRHKITKRGQNVTFRCDPISEHNRLYWYRQTLGQGPEFLTYFQNEAQLEKSRLLSDRFSAERPKGSFSTLEIQRTEQGDSAMYLCASSLAMPVGGYNEQFFGPGTRLTVL.

This rearrangement joins TRBV6-1 to TRBJ2-3, with 7 bases that match TRBD2. Germline values: CDR1 MNHNS, CDR2 SASEGT. V trimming: 3 bases; J trimming: 2 bases; junction bases outside the gene matches: 11. The CDR3 extends over 17 amino acids. The CDR3, as DNA: TGTGCCAGCAGTGATGTGGCTAGCGGAAGCTTCACAGATACGCAGTATTTT. Translating gives CASSDVASGSFTDTQYF.

The chain has TRBV5-1 and TRBJ2-1, with 11 nucleotides matching TRBD2. The trim removed 6 bases at V and 3 bases at J, leaving 14 bases unmatched. The CDR3 is 18 amino acids. The V gene's germline CDR1 is SGHRS and CDR2 YFSETQ. The CDR3 coding sequence is TGCGCCAGCACGATTTTAGCGGGAGGGCCAGGCTTCTACAATGAGCAGTTCTTC. Its translation: CASTILAGGPGFYNEQFF.

V is TRBV28 and J is TRBJ2-7, with 10 bases identical to TRBD1. The CDR3 spans 14 residues. The germline CDR1 and CDR2 sequences are MDHEN and SYDVKM. V lost 6 bases and J lost 6; bases outside the gene matches: 8. The DNA of the CDR3 is TGTGCCAGCAGGATCGGGACAGGGGATGGCGAGCAGTACTTC. Its translation is CASRIGTGDGEQYF.

J is TRBJ2-2 and V is TRBV11-3, with TRBD1 identical over 7 bases. Germline-derived CDR1 and CDR2 are SGHNT and YENEEA. J was trimmed by 4 bases and V by 5 bases; bases with no gene match: 7. The CDR3 is 15 amino acids. The CDR3 DNA is TGTGCCAGCAGCGCTGTAGGGGGCAGCACCGGGGAGCTGTTTTTT. Translated, it gives CASSAVGGSTGELFF. The full variable domain, in which reference TRBV11-3 and TRBJ2-2 provide the parts outside the CDR3, is EAGVVQSPRYKIIEKKQPVAFWCNPISGHNTLYWYLQNLGQGPELLIRYENEEAVDDSQLPKDRFSAERLKGVDSTLKIQPAELGDSAVYLCASSAVGGSTGELFFGEGSRLTVL.

This rearrangement joins TRBV27 to TRBJ2-7; tentatively, D is TRBD2 (6 bases). V lost 5 bases to trimming and J lost 5 bases, with 7 bases between them. The CDR3 extends over 11 amino acids. Germline lookup yields CDR1 MNHEY and CDR2 SMNVEV (reference sequence). CDR3 nucleotides: TGTGCCAGCAGTCGGGGGAACGAGCAGTACTTC. This codes for CASSRGNEQYF.

The CDR3 loop is CASSPFGAAGELFF. CDR3 DNA: TGTGCCAGCAGCCCCTTCGGGGCAGCCGGGGAGCTGTTTTTT. This chain links TRBV7-3 with TRBJ2-2, with D perhaps matching TRBD1 or TRBD2 (5 bases each). Germline-derived CDR1 and CDR2 are SGHTA and FQGTGA. Trimming shortened V by 5 bases and J by 6 bases, and 13 bases separated the two germline ends. The CDR3 spans 14 residues.

This sequence joins TRBV7-9 and TRBJ1-2, with 12 bases that match TRBD1. Germline loops: CDR1 SEHNR, CDR2 FQNEAQ (reference sequence). Trimming removed 5 bases from V and 0 bases from J; junction bases left unmatched: 7. This CDR3 region has 17 residues. CDR3 residues: CASSQKGQGASNYGYTF. The CDR3, as DNA: TGTGCCAGCAGCCAAAAGGGACAGGGGGCGTCTAACTATGGCTACACCTTC.

This clone was found once. This rearrangement joins TRBV7-8 to TRBJ2-5, with TRBD2 as a possible D gene (6 bases). The DNA end is more similar to TRBJ2-7, so the J call may be wrong. From germline, CDR1 is SGHVS and CDR2 FQNEAQ. The CDR3 runs 16 residues. The CDR3 nucleotides read TGTGCCAGCAGCTTAGGCCCCGGGAGAAGCGGGTACGAGCAGTACTTC. Its protein product is CASSLGPGRSGYEQYF.

With respect to this clone: The sample holds other DNA sequences that translate to the same CDR3. The chain is built from TRBV18 and TRBJ2-5; possibly TRBD1 for D (6 bases). Deletions cut 6 bases from V and 2 bases from J, with 10 bases between. The CDR3 is made up of 13 amino acids. In germline, CDR1 is KGHSH, CDR2 LQKENI. The CDR3 DNA follows: TGTGCCAGCTCCCGGACAGTACAAGAGACCCAGTACTTC. Translation: CASSRTVQETQYF.

About this clone itself: The same CDR3 is also encoded by other DNA sequences in this sample. The rearrangement joins TRBV6-1 to TRBJ2-7; D gene ambiguous. CDR3 size: 10 residues. Trimming shortened V by 5 bases and J by 2 bases, and 1 base separated the two germline ends. Germline CDR1 and CDR2: MNHNS and SASEGT. The CDR3 region has the DNA TGTGCCAGCAGTACCTACGAGCAGTACTTC. This gives the protein CASSTYEQYF.

The V gene is TRBV5-1, the J gene TRBJ2-7, with D unclear. V was trimmed by 4 bases and J by 4 bases, leaving 12 bases between them. CDR1 SGHRS and CDR2 YFSETQ come from the germline V gene. The CDR3 sequence is 13 residues long. CDR3 nucleotide sequence: TGCGCCAGCAGCCCCGGGTCTGGGTACGAGCAGTACTTC. As protein: CASSPGSGYEQYF.